This T cell receptor beta chain appears in the sequencing data of a study of beta chain features in type 1 diabetes (dated by TCRdb to about 2018). Broadly, across the study: Mean age, gender distribution, total cell number and subset yield were not different between patients and healthy donors. The study compared the TCRB repertoires of sorted circulating CD4+ T cell subsets in recently diagnosed type 1 diabetes patients with those in matched healthy donors. A total of under 140,000,000 sorted cells were examined across all samples, and the number of cells per subset was strongly correlated with RNA yield. Regulatory and stem cell-like memory subsets were isolated from only 8 patients and about eight healthy donors, whereas naive and central memory subsets came from all 28 donors. Points the paper makes about the study in general: Because cDNA was sequenced instead of genomic DNA, highly expressing activated cells could be over-represented, though the groups showed no difference in activation or CD3 levels. At VDJ recombination sites, type 1 diabetes patients had fewer insertions and more deleted nucleotides, which implies abnormalities in thymic rearrangement. Naive, central memory and regulatory TCRB repertoires appeared to be more similar among patients than among healthy donors. PCR might favor shorter templates, but patient and control samples were amplified and corrected together, so any skew would affect both groups equally. A moderate but significant shortening of TCRB CDR3 length was observed in type 1 diabetes patients in all four CD4+ subsets. HLA sub-analyses involved small numbers of individuals, so any influence of HLA type on TCRB rearrangement remained unresolved.

The entire isolated RNA was reverse transcribed using the High Capacity cDNA Reverse Transcription Kit, and thus expressed TCRB transcripts were sequenced. Naive, central memory and regulatory T cell samples underwent deep immunoSEQ sequencing, averaging about 3.5 million total reads per sample. Sorted cells were lysed in RLT buffer and RNA was extracted with DNase-treated RNeasy Micro or Mini kits, depending on cell number. Each cell subset was processed separately to prevent cross-contamination, with patient and healthy donor samples processed together. TCRB sequences were amplified from cDNA with the immunoSEQ multiplex PCR, producing 87-bp fragments spanning the CDR3 region. The amplicons were sequenced using the Illumina HiSeq platform. On the study's bioinformatics: Synthetic template baselines were used to correct PCR bias computationally, reads within Hamming distance 2 were collapsed, and singletons that could not be merged were discarded. Reads were aligned against IMGT to assign V, D and J genes, CDR3 length and insertions or deletions at six rearrangement sites. Clonotype counts were normalized to sorted cell number within each subset before computing true diversity and Gini coefficients with the tcR R package. The overlap coefficient, calculated on TCRB nucleotide sequences, was used to measure repertoire sharing. The table was pulled from immuneACCESS by TCRdb, which kept in-frame rearrangements only. Such tables lose some clones; where checked, under half of the loss comes from unresolved V genes, and the rest has no known cause. Clone size and V and J calls were adopted from that table, with D and trimming inferred from the DNA. A total of roughly 290,000 clones appear in this sample, about 7.8% of them only once. The ten largest clones capture 0.9% to 1.2% of the sample.

As concerns this clone: Its target antigen remains unknown. Within one base of it there is no much larger clone, and no base qualities were kept.

The CDR3 has 13 amino acids, counting the end cysteine and phenylalanine. The read is trimmed to its CDR3 DNA, 39 bases read in frame from base 1. Per the germline V gene, ENHRY is the CDR1 and SYGVKD is the CDR2. V is shortened by 4 bases, J by 3 bases, and the region joining them spans 9 bases. A single peripheral blood draw of 95 to 150 mL on average was collected from each donor into heparinised tubes. A BD FACSAria II and a panel including CD45RO, CCR7, CD25, CD127, CD95 and CD27 were used to sort naive, central memory, regulatory and stem cell-like memory CD4+ T cells. Purity was above 95% for every sorted population. PBMCs were separated immediately by Lymphoprep density gradient centrifugation and were stained directly, without being cultured. So that batch effects would be minimized, each experiment stained and sorted samples in pairs, pairing one healthy donor with one patient.

The sequence came from a woman aged 18-30 years in good health. The sample taken for sequencing was central memory CD4+ T cells from blood. The rearrangement combines TRBV10-3 with TRBJ1-2, with the D gene too uncertain to name. The bases read TGTGCCATCAGTGGATCGGTAGACTATGGCTACACCTTC. Translated, it reads CAISGSVDYGYTF.